This T cell receptor beta chain was sequenced for a study of human CD8 memory T cell subsets. This CDR3 is built from 14 residues. Per the germline V gene, CDR1 is DFQATT and CDR2 is SNEGSKA (reference sequence). Classification as TPEX applied to CCR7+ PD-1+ TIGIT+ early memory CD8+ T cells bearing exhausted-like traits. UMI-labeled 5' RACE was the method by which TCR beta libraries were made. TCRdb reworked the 5' RACE reads into one entry per CDR3 protein, no DNA. Its clone listing holds about 6,700 distinct CDR3 sequences. As to this clonotype: Antigen: not known.

Findings and limits, study-wide: Both stem-like memory T cells and precursor exhausted T cells showed comparably high diversity, which set them apart from effector memory cells. What was sequenced in this study was only the T cell receptor beta chains.

The J gene is TRBJ1-5, the V gene TRBV20-1; there is no DNA to check the TCRdb D call of TRBD1. The clonotype originates from a human donor in good health. Material: CD8+ T cells from PBMCs. CDR3 protein: CSASIRQGNQPQHF.